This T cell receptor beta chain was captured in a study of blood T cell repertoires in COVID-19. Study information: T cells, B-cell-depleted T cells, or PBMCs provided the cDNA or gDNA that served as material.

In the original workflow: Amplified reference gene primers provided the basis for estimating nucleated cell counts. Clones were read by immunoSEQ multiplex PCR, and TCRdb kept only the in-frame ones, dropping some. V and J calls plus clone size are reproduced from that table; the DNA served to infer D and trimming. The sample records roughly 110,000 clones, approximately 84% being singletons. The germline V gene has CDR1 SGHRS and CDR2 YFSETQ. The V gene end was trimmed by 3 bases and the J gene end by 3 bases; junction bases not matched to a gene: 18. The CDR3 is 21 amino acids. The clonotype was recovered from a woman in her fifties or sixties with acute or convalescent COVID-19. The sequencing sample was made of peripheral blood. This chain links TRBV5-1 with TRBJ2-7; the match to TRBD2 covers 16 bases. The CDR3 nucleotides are TGCGCCAGCAGCTCGGGACTAGCGGGGGGGTCCATCCTGGAGGTGGGCTACGAGCAGTACTTC. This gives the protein CASSSGLAGGSILEVGYEQYF.